Listed here are 5 T cell receptor beta chains from one sample, sequenced in a study of blood T cells in healthy people across ages (dated by TCRdb to between 2015 and 2017). Libraries were made using 5' RACE. The reads were generated on an Illumina HiSeq 2500. A second about 7 to 12 cycle PCR used a sample-barcoded 5' primer and a J-beta primer mix. TCRdb's own reprocessing of the public reads used fastp at Q25 and MiXCR and kept productive beta chains. Rows are unified per CDR3 protein, each entry keeping the most common DNA and genes. The sample table lists 1.5 million to 2 million distinct CDR3 sequences, roughly 49% of them with a count of one. The biggest ten clones account for less than 2.5% of the sample. Input material: blood. These receptors were collected from a woman aged 40 to 50 in good health.

The chain combines TRBV21-1 with TRBJ2-1; the table's D call, TRBD2, was not checked against the DNA. TRBV21-1 is labeled a pseudogene. There are 20 residues in the CDR3. CDR3 protein: CASSKDRGEITSLLYNEQFF. The DNA for the CDR3 is TGTGCCAGCAGCAAAGACCGCGGGGAGATAACTTCTCTACTCTACAATGAGCAGTTCTTC.

The chain recombines TRBV27 with TRBJ2-7, with TRBD1 matching 10 bases. Looked up from germline, CDR1 is MNHEY and CDR2 is SMNVEV (reference sequence). J was trimmed by 5 bases and V by 4 bases; bases with no gene match: 5. This CDR3 has 14 residues. CDR3 sequence: CASSSGTGVNEQYF. CDR3 DNA: TGTGCCAGCAGTTCCGGGACAGGGGTAAACGAGCAGTACTTC.

The chain links TRBV5-4 to TRBJ1-1, with TRBD1 identical over 12 bases. The CDR3 runs to 17 residues. The germline V gene encodes CDR1 SGHNT and CDR2 YYREEE (reference sequence). The V and J ends lost 4 bases and 0 bases, in that order; junction bases with no gene match: 7. CDR3 nucleotide sequence: TGTGCCAGCAGCACCCTCGGGACAGGGGGCCTGAACACTGAAGCTTTCTTT. Its protein product is CASSTLGTGGLNTEAFF.

Only a few counts were recorded for this clonotype. CDR3 in DNA: TGTGCCACCAGTGACCCAACTACAGATACGCAGTATTTT. It is translated as CATSDPTTDTQYF. The chain employs TRBV24-1 and TRBJ2-3, with D uncertain. Trimming shortened V by 4 bases and J by 3 bases, and 7 bases separated the two germline ends. Germline V CDR1 and CDR2: KGHDR, SFDVKD. The CDR3 runs to 13 residues.

This clonotype was observed at least ten times. The V and J genes are TRBV25-1 and TRBJ2-5; D ambiguous. The CDR3 extends over 14 amino acids. Germline values: CDR1 MGHDK, CDR2 SYGVNS. Trimming cost V 2 bases and J 3 bases, with 10 bases left between them. CDR3 loop: CASSETRVKETQYF. CDR3 DNA: TGTGCCAGCAGTGAAACCCGGGTCAAAGAGACCCAGTACTTC.